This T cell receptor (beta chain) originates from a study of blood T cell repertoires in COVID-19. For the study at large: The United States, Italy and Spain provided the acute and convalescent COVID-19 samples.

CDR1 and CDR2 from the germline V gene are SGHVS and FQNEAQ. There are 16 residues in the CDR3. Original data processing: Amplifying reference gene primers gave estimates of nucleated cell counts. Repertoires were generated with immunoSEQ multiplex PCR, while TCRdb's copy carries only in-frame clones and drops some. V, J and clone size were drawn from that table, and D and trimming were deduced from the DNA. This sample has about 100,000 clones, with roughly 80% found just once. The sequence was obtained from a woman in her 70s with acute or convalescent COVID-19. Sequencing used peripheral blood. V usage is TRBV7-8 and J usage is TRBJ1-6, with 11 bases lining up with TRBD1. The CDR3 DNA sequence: TGTGCAAGCCGGGACAGGGGGGTCGGCGATAATTCACCCCTCCACTTT. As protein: CASRDRGVGDNSPLHF.